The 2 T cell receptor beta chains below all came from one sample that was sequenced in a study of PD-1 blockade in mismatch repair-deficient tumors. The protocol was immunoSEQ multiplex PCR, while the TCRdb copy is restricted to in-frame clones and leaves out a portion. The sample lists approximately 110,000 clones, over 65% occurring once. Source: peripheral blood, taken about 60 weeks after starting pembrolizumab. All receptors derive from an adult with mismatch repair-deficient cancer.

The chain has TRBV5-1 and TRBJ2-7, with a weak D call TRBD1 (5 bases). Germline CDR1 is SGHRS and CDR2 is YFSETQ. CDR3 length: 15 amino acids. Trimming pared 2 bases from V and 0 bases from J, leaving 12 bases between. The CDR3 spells CASSFLDMSSYEQYF. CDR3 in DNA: TGCGCCAGCAGCTTTTTGGACATGAGCTCCTACGAGCAGTACTTC.

The CDR3 nucleotides read TGTGCCAGTAGTAATCCCAAGAACGGAAACTACGAGCAGTACTTC. Its protein is CASSNPKNGNYEQYF. The gene calls are TRBV19 and TRBJ2-7; D is unclear. The CDR3 spans 15 residues. The germline V and J ends were trimmed by 4 bases and 3 bases, with 16 bases remaining between them. CDR1 LNHDA and CDR2 SQIVND come from the germline V gene (reference sequence).